This T cell receptor beta chain was identified in a study of CD8 T cells in Susac syndrome. The CDR3 runs to 16 residues. The V gene lost 6 bases and the J gene lost 1 base, with 17 bases spanning the gap. CDR1 and CDR2 from the germline V gene are MDHEN and SYDVKM. A quantity of about 0.5 to 1 ug RNA underwent reverse transcription using random hexamers. TCRdb itself ran the immunoSEQ multiplex PCR reads through MiXCR, one entry per CDR3 protein. The sample has around 300,000 distinct CDR3 sequences; roughly 85% are singletons. Sequencing input: CD8+ T cells from PBMCs. The genes are TRBV28 and TRBJ2-3; a possible D gene is TRBD2 (6 bases). The origin of this receptor is a human donor with multiple sclerosis. The CDR3 bases are TGTGCCAGCAGCTCTCCGGGACTCGTAGGCACAGATACGCAGTATTTT. This codes for CASSSPGLVGTDTQYF.